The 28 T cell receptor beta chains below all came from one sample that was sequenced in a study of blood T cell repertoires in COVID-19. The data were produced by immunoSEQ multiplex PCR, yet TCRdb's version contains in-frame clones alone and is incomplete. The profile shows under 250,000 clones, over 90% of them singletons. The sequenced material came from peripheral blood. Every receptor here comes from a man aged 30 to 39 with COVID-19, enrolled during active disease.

CDR3 in DNA: TGCGCCAGCAGCTCGTTGACAGGGCCCAACGATCAGCCCCAGCATTTT. Amino acids: CASSSLTGPNDQPQHF. The chain recombines TRBV5-1 with TRBJ1-5; TRBD1 aligns across 7 bases. Trimming took 3 bases from V and 5 from J; bases not matched to a gene: 11. Germline CDR1 is SGHRS and CDR2 is YFSETQ. The length of the CDR3 is 16 residues. The variable domain in full, completed from reference TRBV5-1 and TRBJ1-5, reads KAGVTQTPRYLIKTRGQQVTLSCSPISGHRSVSWYQQTPGQGLQFLFEYFSETQRNKGNFPGRFSGRQFSNSRSEMNVSTLELGDSALYLCASSSLTGPNDQPQHFGDGTRLSIL.

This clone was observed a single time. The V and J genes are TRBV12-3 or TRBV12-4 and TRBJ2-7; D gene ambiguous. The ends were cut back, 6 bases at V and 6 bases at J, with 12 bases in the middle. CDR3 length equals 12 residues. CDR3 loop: CASSPERSEQYF. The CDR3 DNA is TGTGCCAGCAGCCCCGAGAGGAGCGAGCAGTACTTC.

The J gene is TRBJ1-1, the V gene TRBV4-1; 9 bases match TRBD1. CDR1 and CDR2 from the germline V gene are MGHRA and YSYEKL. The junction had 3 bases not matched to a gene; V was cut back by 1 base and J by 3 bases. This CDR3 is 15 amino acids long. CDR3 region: CASSQGDRDHTEAFF. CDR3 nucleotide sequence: TGCGCCAGCAGCCAAGGGGACAGGGACCACACTGAAGCTTTCTTT.

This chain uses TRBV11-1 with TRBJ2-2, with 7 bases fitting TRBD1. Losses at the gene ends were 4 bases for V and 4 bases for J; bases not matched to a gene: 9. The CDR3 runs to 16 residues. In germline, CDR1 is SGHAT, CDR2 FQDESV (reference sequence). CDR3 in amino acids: CASSSEGAPVTGELFF. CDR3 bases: TGTGCCAGCAGCTCAGAGGGGGCGCCGGTCACCGGGGAGCTGTTTTTT. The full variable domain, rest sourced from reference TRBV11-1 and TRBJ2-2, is EAEVAQSPRYKITEKSQAVAFWCDPISGHATLYWYRQILGQGPELLVQFQDESVVDDSQLPKDRFSAERLKGVDSTLKIQPAELGDSAMYLCASSSEGAPVTGELFFGEGSRLTVL.

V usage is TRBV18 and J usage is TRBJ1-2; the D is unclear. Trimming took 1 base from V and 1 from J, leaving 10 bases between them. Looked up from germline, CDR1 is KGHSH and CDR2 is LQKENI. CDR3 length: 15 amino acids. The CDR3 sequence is CASSPQGANNYGYTF. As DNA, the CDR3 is TGTGCCAGCTCACCACAGGGAGCAAATAACTATGGCTACACCTTC. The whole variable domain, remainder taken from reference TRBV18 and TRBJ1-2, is NAGVMQNPRHLVRRRGQEARLRCSPMKGHSHVYWYRQLPEEGLKFMVYLQKENIIDESGMPKERFSAEFPKEGPSILRIQQVVRGDSAAYFCASSPQGANNYGYTFGSGTRLTVV.

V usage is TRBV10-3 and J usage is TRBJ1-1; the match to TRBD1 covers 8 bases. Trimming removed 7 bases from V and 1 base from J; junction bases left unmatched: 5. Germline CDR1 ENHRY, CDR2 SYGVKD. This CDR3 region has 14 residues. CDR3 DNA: TGTGCCATCAACGACAGGGGAGCGAACACTGAAGCTTTCTTT. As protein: CAINDRGANTEAFF.

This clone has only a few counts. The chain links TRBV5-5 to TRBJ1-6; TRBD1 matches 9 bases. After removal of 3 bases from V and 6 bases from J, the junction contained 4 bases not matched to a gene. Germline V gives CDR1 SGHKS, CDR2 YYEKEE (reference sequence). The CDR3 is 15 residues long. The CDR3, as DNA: TGTGCCAGCAGCTCGACAGGGGGTCCTAATTCACCCCTCCACTTT. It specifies CASSSTGGPNSPLHF.

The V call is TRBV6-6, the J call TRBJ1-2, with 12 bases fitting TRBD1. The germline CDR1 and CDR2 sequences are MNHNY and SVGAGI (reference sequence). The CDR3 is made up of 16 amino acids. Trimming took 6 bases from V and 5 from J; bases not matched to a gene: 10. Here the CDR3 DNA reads TGTGCCAGCAGCCTCCCTGGGACAGGGGGCGGGTATGGCTACACCTTC. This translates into CASSLPGTGGGYGYTF.

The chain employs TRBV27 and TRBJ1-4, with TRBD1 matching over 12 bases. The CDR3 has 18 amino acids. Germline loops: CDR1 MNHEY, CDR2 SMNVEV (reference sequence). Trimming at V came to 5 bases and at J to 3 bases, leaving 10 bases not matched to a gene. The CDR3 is CASSSRRDRGRSNEKLFF. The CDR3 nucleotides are TGTGCCAGCAGTAGCCGCAGGGACAGGGGGCGGTCTAATGAAAAACTGTTTTTT. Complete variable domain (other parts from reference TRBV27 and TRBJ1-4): EAQVTQNPRYLITVTGKKLTVTCSQNMNHEYMSWYRQDPGLGLRQIYYSMNVEVTDKGDVPEGYKVSRKEKRNFPLILESPSPNQTSLYFCASSSRRDRGRSNEKLFFGSGTQLSVL.

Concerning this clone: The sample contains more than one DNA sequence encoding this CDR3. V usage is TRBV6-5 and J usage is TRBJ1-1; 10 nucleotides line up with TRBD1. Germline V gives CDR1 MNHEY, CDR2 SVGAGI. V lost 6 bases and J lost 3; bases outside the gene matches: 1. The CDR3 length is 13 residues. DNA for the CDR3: TGTGCCAGCAGAGGACAGGGGGACACTGAAGCTTTCTTT. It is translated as CASRGQGDTEAFF.

The CDR3 spells CASSLGTNYGYTF. CDR3 bases: TGTGCCAGCAGCTTAGGGACAAACTATGGCTACACCTTC. The chain combines TRBV7-9 with TRBJ1-2; the D gene is possibly TRBD1 (5 bases). Germline loops: CDR1 SEHNR, CDR2 FQNEAQ (reference sequence). This CDR3 is built from 13 residues. The V and J ends lost 1 base and 2 bases respectively, with 5 bases between them.

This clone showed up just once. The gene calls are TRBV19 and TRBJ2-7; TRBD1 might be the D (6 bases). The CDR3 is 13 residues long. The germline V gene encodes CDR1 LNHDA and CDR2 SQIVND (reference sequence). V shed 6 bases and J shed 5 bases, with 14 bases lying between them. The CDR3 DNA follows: TGTGCCAGTAGCACAGGGCATCCGGACGAGCAGTACTTC. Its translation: CASSTGHPDEQYF.

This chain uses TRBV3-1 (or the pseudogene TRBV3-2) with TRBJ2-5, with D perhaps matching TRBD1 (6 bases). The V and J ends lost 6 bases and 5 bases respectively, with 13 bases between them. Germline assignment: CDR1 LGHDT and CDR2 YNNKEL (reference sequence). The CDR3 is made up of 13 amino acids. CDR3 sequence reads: CASRRGGSETQYF. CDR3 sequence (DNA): TGTGCCAGCAGACGAGGGGGTTCGGAGACCCAGTACTTC.

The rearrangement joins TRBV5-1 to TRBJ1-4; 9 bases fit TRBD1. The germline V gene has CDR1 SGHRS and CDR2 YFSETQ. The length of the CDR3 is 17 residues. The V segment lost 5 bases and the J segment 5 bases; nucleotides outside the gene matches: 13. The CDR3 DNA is TGCGCCAGCAGTATGAGCCTTGATGGGACAGGGAATGAAAAACTGTTTTTT. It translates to CASSMSLDGTGNEKLFF.

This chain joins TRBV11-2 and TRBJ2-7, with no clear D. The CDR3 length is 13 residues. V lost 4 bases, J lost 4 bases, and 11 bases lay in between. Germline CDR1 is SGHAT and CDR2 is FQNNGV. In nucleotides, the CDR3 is TGTGCCAGCAGCTCATCGGCGGATTACGAGCAGTACTTC. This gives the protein CASSSSADYEQYF.

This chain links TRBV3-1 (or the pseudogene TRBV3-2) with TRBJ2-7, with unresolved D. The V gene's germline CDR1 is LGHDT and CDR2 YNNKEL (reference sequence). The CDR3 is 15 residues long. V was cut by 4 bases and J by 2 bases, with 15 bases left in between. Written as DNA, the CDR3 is TGTGCCAGCAGCCCAGGCAAGGATCCTGCCTACGAGCAGTACTTC. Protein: CASSPGKDPAYEQYF.

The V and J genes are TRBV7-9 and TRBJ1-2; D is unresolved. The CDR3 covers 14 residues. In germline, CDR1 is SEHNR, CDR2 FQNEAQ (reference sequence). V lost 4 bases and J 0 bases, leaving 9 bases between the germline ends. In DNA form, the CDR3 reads TGTGCCAGCAGCTCGTACGGGACTAACTATGGCTACACCTTC. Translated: CASSSYGTNYGYTF.

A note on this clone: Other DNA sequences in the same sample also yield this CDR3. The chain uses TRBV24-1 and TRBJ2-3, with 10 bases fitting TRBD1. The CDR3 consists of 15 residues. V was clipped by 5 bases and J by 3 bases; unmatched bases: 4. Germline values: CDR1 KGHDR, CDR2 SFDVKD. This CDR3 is CATSGGTGATDTQYF. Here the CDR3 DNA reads TGTGCCACCAGTGGAGGGACAGGGGCGACAGATACGCAGTATTTT.

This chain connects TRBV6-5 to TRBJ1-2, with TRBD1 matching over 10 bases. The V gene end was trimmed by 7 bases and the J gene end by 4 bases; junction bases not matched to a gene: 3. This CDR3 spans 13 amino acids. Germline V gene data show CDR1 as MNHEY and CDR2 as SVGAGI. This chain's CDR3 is CASTRQGAYGYTF. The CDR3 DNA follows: TGTGCCAGCACCAGACAGGGGGCCTATGGCTACACCTTC.

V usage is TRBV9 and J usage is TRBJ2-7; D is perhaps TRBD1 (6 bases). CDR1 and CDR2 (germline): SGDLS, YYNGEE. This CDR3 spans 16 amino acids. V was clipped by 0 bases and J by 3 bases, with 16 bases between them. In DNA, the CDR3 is TGTGCCAGCAGCGTAGGTCTGGGGGCAATCCTCTACGAGCAGTACTTC. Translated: CASSVGLGAILYEQYF.

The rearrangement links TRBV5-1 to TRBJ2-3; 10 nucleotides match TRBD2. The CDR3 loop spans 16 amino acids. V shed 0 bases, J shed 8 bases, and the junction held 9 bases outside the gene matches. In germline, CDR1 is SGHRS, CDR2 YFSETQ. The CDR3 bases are TGCGCCAGCAGCTTGGTGGCTAGCGGGGGTCAGGGTACGCAGTATTTT. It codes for CASSLVASGGQGTQYF.

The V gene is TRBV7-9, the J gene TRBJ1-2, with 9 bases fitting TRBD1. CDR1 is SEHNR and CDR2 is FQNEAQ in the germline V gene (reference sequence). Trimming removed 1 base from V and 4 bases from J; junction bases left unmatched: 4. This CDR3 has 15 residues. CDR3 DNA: TGTGCCAGCAGCTTAGACAGGGGGCTCGGCTATGGCTACACCTTC. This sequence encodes CASSLDRGLGYGYTF.

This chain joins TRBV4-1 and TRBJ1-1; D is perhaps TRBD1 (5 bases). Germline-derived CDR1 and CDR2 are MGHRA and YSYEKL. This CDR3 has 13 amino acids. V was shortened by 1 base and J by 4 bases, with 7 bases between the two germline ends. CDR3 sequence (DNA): TGCGCCAGCAGCCAAGGCAGGGCCACTGAAGCTTTCTTT. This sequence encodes CASSQGRATEAFF.

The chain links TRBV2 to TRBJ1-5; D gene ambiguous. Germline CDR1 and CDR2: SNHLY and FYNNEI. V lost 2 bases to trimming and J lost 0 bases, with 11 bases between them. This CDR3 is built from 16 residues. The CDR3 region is CASSERGLYSNQPQHF. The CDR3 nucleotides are TGTGCCAGCAGTGAAAGAGGTCTTTATAGCAATCAGCCCCAGCATTTT.

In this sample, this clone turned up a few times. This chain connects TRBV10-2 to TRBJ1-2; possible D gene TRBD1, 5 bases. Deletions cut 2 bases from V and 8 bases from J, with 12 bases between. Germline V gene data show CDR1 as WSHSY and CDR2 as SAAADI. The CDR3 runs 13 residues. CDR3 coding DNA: TGCGCCAGCAGTGAGGTCTTGCGGGGGGGCTACACCTTC. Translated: CASSEVLRGGYTF.

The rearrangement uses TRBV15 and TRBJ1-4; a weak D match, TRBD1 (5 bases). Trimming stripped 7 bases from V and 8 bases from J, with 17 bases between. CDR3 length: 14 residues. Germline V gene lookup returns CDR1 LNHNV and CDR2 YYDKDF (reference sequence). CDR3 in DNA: TGTGCCACCAAGGAAAGACAGAAGGGGGAAAAACTGTTTTTT. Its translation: CATKERQKGEKLFF.

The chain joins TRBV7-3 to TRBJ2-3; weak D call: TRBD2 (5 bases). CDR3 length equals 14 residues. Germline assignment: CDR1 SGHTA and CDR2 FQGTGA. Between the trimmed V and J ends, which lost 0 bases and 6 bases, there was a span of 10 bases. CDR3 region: CASSLTPRGDTQYF. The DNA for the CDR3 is TGTGCCAGCAGCTTAACCCCGAGAGGGGATACGCAGTATTTT.

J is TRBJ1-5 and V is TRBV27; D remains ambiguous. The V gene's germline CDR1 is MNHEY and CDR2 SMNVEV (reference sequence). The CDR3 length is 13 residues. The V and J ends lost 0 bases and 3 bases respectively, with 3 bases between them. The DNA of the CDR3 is TGTGCCAGCAGTTTATCCTTCAATCAGCCCCAGCATTTT. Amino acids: CASSLSFNQPQHF.